Following are 4 T cell receptor beta chains from one sample sequenced in a study of control samples from healthy donors and cancer patients. Assay: immunoSEQ multiplex PCR; the TCRdb copy retains only in-frame clones and omits some. Of around 40,000 clones listed, around 90% are singletons. Material for sequencing was PBMCs. Receptors originate from a middle-aged woman with head and neck cancer.

The rearrangement uses TRBV3-1 (or the pseudogene TRBV3-2) and TRBJ2-7; D is ambiguous. V lost 5 bases and J 8 bases, leaving 10 bases between the germline ends. CDR1 is LGHDT and CDR2 is YNNKEL in the germline V gene (reference sequence). The CDR3 consists of 11 residues. CDR3 protein: CASSYPGKQYF. The CDR3 DNA sequence: TGTGCCAGCAGCTATCCCGGTAAGCAGTACTTC.

This sequence joins TRBV6-5 and TRBJ1-6, with 7 bases lining up with TRBD1. V trimming: 6 bases; J trimming: 7 bases; junction bases outside the gene matches: 6. Per the germline V gene, CDR1 is MNHEY and CDR2 is SVGAGI. CDR3 size: 14 residues. The CDR3 nucleotides are TGTGCCAGCAGCGAGACAGGGAGGAATTCACCCCTCCACTTT. It specifies CASSETGRNSPLHF.

V and J are TRBV6-6 and TRBJ1-1; D is perhaps TRBD1 (5 bases). The CDR3 totals 14 residues. V shed 6 bases and J shed 4 bases, with 15 bases lying between them. The germline gives CDR1 MNHNY, CDR2 SVGAGI (reference sequence). As DNA, the CDR3 is TGTGCCAGCAGCCTGGGGGGAGGAAGCACTGAAGCTTTCTTT. Translated: CASSLGGGSTEAFF.

V gene TRBV27 combines with J gene TRBJ2-1; D might be TRBD1 or TRBD2, each matching 5 bases. The CDR3 consists of 15 residues. The V gene lost 5 bases and the J gene lost 5 bases, with 16 bases spanning the gap. Looked up from germline, CDR1 is MNHEY and CDR2 is SMNVEV (reference sequence). CDR3 residues: CASSLEGTRHNEQFF. As DNA, the CDR3 is TGTGCCAGCAGTCTAGAGGGGACCCGGCACAATGAGCAGTTCTTC.